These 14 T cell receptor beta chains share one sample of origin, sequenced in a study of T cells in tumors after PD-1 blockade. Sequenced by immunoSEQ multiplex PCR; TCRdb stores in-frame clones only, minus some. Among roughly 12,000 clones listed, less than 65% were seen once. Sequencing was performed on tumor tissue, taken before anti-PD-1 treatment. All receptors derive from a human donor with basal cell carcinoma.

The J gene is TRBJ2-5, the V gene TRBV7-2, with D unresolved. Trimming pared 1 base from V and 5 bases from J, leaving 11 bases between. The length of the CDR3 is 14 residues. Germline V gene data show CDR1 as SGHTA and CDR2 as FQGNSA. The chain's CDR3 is CASSLEGQLETQYF. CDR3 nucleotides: TGTGCCAGCAGCTTAGAAGGCCAGCTCGAGACCCAGTACTTC.

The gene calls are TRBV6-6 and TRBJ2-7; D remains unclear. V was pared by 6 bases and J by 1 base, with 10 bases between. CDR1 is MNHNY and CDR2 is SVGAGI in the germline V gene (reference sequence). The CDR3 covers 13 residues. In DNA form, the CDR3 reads TGTGCCAGCAGGTCTATGGGGTCCTACGAGCAGTACTTC. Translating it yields CASRSMGSYEQYF.

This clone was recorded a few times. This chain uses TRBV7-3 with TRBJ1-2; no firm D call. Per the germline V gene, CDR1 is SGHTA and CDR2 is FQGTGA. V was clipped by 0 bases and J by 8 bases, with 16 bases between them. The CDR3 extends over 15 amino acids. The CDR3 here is CASSLTPGAQGGYTF. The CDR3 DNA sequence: TGTGCCAGCAGCTTAACGCCAGGCGCCCAAGGCGGCTACACCTTC.

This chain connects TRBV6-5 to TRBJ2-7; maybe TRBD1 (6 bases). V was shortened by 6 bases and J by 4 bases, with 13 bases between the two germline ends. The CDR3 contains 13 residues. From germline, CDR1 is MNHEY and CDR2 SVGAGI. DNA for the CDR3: TGTGCCAGCAGGGGGCAGGGGCCATACGAGCAGTACTTC. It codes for CASRGQGPYEQYF.

The CDR3 is CASSQDLGLGGYTF. The CDR3 nucleotides read TGCGCCAGCAGCCAAGATCTGGGCTTGGGAGGCTACACCTTC. The chain recombines TRBV4-3 with TRBJ1-2; the D is unclear. V lost 0 bases and J 8 bases, leaving 13 bases between the germline ends. Germline V CDR1 and CDR2: LGHNA, YSLEER. The CDR3 runs to 14 residues.

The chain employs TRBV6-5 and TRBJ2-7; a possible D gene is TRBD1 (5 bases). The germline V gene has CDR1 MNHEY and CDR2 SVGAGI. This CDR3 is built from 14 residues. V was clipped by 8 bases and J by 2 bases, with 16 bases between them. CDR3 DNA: TGTGCCAGCCACCCCCTAGGGGTTACCTACGAGCAGTACTTC. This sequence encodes CASHPLGVTYEQYF.

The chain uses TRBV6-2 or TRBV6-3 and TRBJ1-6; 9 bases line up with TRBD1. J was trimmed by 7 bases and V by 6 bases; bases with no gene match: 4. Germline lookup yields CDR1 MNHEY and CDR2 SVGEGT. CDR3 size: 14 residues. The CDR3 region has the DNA TGTGCCAGCAGCCGGGACAGGGAAAATTCACCCCTCCACTTT. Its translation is CASSRDRENSPLHF.

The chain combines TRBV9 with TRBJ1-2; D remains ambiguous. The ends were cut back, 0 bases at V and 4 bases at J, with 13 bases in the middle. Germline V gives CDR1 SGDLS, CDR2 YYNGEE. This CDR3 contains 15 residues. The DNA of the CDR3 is TGTGCCAGCAGCGTAGCGGGGTCGTCGGGCTATGGCTACACCTTC. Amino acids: CASSVAGSSGYGYTF.

The CDR3 spells CASSSKGAGGTGGELFF. The CDR3 DNA sequence: TGTGCCAGCAGCTCCAAAGGGGCGGGGGGAACGGGCGGGGAGCTGTTTTTT. This sequence joins TRBV7-2 and TRBJ2-2; 8 bases are a match to TRBD2. Germline trimming cut 4 bases from V and 7 bases from J; bases unmatched to any gene: 14. The CDR3 is 17 amino acids. The germline CDR1 and CDR2 sequences are SGHTA and FQGNSA.

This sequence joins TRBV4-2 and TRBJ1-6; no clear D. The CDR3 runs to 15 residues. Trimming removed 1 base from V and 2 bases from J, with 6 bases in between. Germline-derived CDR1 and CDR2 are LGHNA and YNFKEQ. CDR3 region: CASSQGRTYNSPLHF. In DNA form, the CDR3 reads TGTGCCAGCAGCCAAGGACGGACCTATAATTCACCCCTCCACTTT.

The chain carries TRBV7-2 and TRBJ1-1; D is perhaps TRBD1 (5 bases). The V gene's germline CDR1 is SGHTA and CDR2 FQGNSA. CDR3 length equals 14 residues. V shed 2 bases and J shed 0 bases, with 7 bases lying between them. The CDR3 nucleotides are TGTGCCAGCAGCTTAAACAGGTTGAACACTGAAGCTTTCTTT. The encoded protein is CASSLNRLNTEAFF.

CDR3 amino acids: CAWTIRTGNSGNTIYF. CDR3 nucleotide sequence: TGTGCCTGGACGATCAGGACAGGGAACTCTGGAAACACCATATATTTT. The gene calls are TRBV30 and TRBJ1-3; 8 nucleotides align to TRBD1. The CDR3 totals 16 residues. The V segment lost 4 bases and the J segment 0 bases; nucleotides outside the gene matches: 8. The germline CDR1 and CDR2 sequences are GTSNPN and SVGIG (reference sequence).

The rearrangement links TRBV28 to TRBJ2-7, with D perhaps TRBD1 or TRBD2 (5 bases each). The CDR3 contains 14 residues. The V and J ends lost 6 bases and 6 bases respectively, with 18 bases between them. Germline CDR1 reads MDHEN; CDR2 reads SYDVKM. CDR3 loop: CASSPGTSSIEQYF. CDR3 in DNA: TGTGCCAGCAGCCCGGGGACCTCATCAATCGAGCAGTACTTC.

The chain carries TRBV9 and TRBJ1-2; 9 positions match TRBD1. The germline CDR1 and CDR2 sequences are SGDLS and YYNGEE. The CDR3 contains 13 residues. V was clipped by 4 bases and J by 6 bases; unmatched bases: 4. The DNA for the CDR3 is TGTGCCAGCAGCTCACAGGGGGCGCATGGCTACACCTTC. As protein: CASSSQGAHGYTF.